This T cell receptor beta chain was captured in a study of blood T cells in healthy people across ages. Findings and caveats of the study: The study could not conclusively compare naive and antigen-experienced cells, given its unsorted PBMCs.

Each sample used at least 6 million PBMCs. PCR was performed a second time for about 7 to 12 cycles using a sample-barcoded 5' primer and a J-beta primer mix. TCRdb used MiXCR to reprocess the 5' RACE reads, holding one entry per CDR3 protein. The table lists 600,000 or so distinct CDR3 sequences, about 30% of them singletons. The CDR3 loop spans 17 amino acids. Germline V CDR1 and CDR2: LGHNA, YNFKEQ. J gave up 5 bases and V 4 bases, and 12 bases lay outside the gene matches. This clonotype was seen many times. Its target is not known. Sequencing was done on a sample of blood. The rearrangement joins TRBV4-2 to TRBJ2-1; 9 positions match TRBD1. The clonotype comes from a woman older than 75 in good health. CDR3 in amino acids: CASSRLSRGTGNNEQFF. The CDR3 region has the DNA TGTGCCAGCAGCCGTCTATCCCGCGGGACAGGGAACAATGAGCAGTTCTTC.